This passage covers 25 T cell receptor beta chains from one sample sequenced in a study of T-cell reconstitution after alpha-beta-depleted transplantation in children. It was with unique molecular identifiers that the TCRbeta library was prepared. TCRdb reprocessed the PCR reads with MiXCR, giving one entry per CDR3 protein. Of roughly 570,000 distinct CDR3 sequences in the sample, 20% to 30% are singletons; the top ten hold 30% to 40%. The material was PBMCs, obtained before TCRalphabeta/CD19-depleted stem cell transplant. The source is a boy in the first two years of life with Wiskott-Aldrich syndrome, due to receive a stem cell transplant.

The chain carries TRBV10-3 and TRBJ2-1; D is possibly TRBD2 (5 bases). Germline-derived CDR1 and CDR2 are ENHRY and SYGVKD. The V gene lost 4 bases and the J gene lost 8 bases, with 15 bases spanning the gap. The CDR3 spans 14 residues. CDR3 sequence (DNA): TGTGCCATCAGTGCGGGGAGAAACGGGGATGAGCAGTTCTTC. Its protein product is CAISAGRNGDEQFF.

This clonotype was observed a handful of times. This chain connects TRBV30 to TRBJ2-3; weak D call: TRBD2 (5 bases). Germline values: CDR1 GTSNPN, CDR2 SVGIG (reference sequence). Trimming removed 2 bases at V and 1 base at J, with 13 bases between. There are 15 residues in the CDR3. The CDR3 region has the DNA TGTGCCTGGAGTATGAGGCGGGTGCGCACAGATACGCAGTATTTT. Amino acid sequence: CAWSMRRVRTDTQYF.

Concerning this clonotype itself: One junction end disagrees with the germline gene, perhaps due to a read error. This chain connects TRBV27 to TRBJ1-1, with unresolved D. The CDR3 is 15 amino acids. In germline, CDR1 is MNHEY, CDR2 SMNVEV (reference sequence). For the CDR3, the DNA is TGTGCCAGCAGTTCGACCGCGGCAGCGAACACTGAAGCTTTCTTC. It specifies CASSSTAAANTEAFF.

The chain joins TRBV30 to TRBJ2-2, with D hard to call. The V and J ends lost 3 bases and 4 bases respectively, with 6 bases between them. Germline-derived CDR1 and CDR2 are GTSNPN and SVGIG (reference sequence). CDR3 length: 12 residues. CDR3: CAWRDPTGELFF. The CDR3 DNA sequence: TGTGCCTGGAGAGATCCCACCGGGGAGCTGTTTTTT.

The V and J genes are TRBV28 and TRBJ1-6; D is unclear. The V and J ends lost 4 bases and 0 bases respectively, with 10 bases between them. The CDR3 sequence is 16 residues long. CDR1 MDHEN and CDR2 SYDVKM come from the germline V gene. The CDR3 region is CASSSPESSYNSPLHF. The DNA of the CDR3 is TGTGCCAGCAGTTCCCCCGAGAGCTCCTATAATTCACCCCTCCACTTT.

The chain links TRBV5-5 to TRBJ2-5, with TRBD1 matching over 7 bases. CDR3 length: 14 amino acids. Germline loops: CDR1 SGHKS, CDR2 YYEKEE (reference sequence). V was clipped by 3 bases and J by 1 base; unmatched bases: 3. DNA of the CDR3: TGTGCCAGCAGCTCGGGACAGATCCAAGAGACCCAGTACTTC. Translating it yields CASSSGQIQETQYF.

This clonotype was observed a handful of times. The chain joins TRBV12-3 or TRBV12-4 to TRBJ2-1, with unresolved D. The CDR3 is 14 amino acids. V was cut by 3 bases and J by 0 bases, with 6 bases left in between. This CDR3 reads CASSFLVSYNEQFF. The CDR3 DNA reads as TGTGCCAGCAGTTTTCTGGTCTCCTACAATGAGCAGTTCTTC.

This clonotype was observed a handful of times. V and J are TRBV5-1 and TRBJ2-5; 8 bases align to TRBD2. Per germline, CDR1 SGHRS and CDR2 YFSETQ. V was clipped by 4 bases and J by 5 bases; unmatched bases: 7. This CDR3 region has 14 residues. The CDR3 region has the DNA TGCGCCAGCAGCAACCAAGCGGGAGTCGAGACCCAGTACTTC. This sequence encodes CASSNQAGVETQYF.

This clonotype was found a few times. The chain has TRBV12-3 or TRBV12-4 and TRBJ2-2; 10 positions agree with TRBD1. The CDR3 covers 14 residues. J gave up 4 bases and V 6 bases, and 2 bases lay outside the gene matches. The CDR3 loop reads CASRTGGGTGELFF. CDR3 bases: TGTGCCAGCAGGACAGGGGGCGGCACCGGGGAGCTGTTTTTT.

CDR3 DNA sequence: TGTGCCAGCTCAACGACTAGCGGGAAATATGAGACCCAGTACTTC. Translating gives CASSTTSGKYETQYF. The chain joins TRBV18 to TRBJ2-5; 11 nucleotides match TRBD2. V dropped 5 bases and J dropped 5; count of bases not matched to a gene: 7. Per the germline V gene, CDR1 is KGHSH and CDR2 is LQKENI. There are 15 residues in the CDR3.

A few counts support this clonotype. The chain is built from TRBV5-4 and TRBJ2-7; 10 positions agree with TRBD2. The CDR3 extends over 22 amino acids. V trimming: 0 bases; J trimming: 3 bases; junction bases outside the gene matches: 24. Germline V gene data show CDR1 as SGHNT and CDR2 as YYREEE (reference sequence). The CDR3 sequence: CASSLGSSELAGAVGGLYEQYF. In DNA form, the CDR3 reads TGTGCCAGCAGCTTGGGATCTTCCGAGCTAGCGGGAGCTGTTGGAGGGCTCTACGAGCAGTACTTC. Variable domain in full (rest from reference TRBV5-4 and TRBJ2-7): ETGVTQSPTHLIKTRGQQVTLRCSSQSGHNTVSWYQQALGQGPQFIFQYYREEENGRGNFPPRFSGLQFPNYSSELNVNALELDDSALYLCASSLGSSELAGAVGGLYEQYFGPGTRLTVT.

This clonotype turned up a few times. The V gene is TRBV5-1, the J gene TRBJ2-7; 11 bases fit TRBD2. Per germline, CDR1 SGHRS and CDR2 YFSETQ. The ends lost 3 bases at V and 4 bases at J; junction bases unmatched: 6. CDR3 length: 15 residues. The CDR3 loop is CASSWGTSGEYEQYF. CDR3 DNA: TGCGCCAGCAGCTGGGGGACTAGCGGAGAGTACGAGCAGTACTTC.

In this sample, this clonotype turned up a few times. V and J are TRBV20-1 and TRBJ2-2, with a weak D call TRBD2 (6 bases). Germline V lookup: CDR1 DFQATT, CDR2 SNEGSKA (reference sequence). The CDR3 is 16 residues long. V lost 0 bases, J lost 1 base, and 12 bases lay in between. CDR3 nucleotide sequence: TGCAGTGCTAGAGATCCCGGGACTGAGAACACCGGGGAGCTGTTTTTT. It translates to CSARDPGTENTGELFF.

There are a few counts of this clonotype. The chain recombines TRBV20-1 with TRBJ2-1; TRBD1 is a possible D gene (6 bases). CDR1 DFQATT and CDR2 SNEGSKA come from the germline V gene (reference sequence). V gave up 6 bases and J gave up 0 bases, with 12 bases separating them. This CDR3 has 14 amino acids. The CDR3 sequence: CSAIQGSSYNEQFF. In nucleotides, the CDR3 is TGCAGTGCCATCCAGGGGAGCTCCTACAATGAGCAGTTCTTC.

The chain employs TRBV29-1 and TRBJ1-3; D call uncertain. CDR3 size: 14 residues. Trimming pared 4 bases from V and 0 bases from J, leaving 10 bases between. Germline V lookup: CDR1 SQVTM, CDR2 ANQGSEA. The CDR3 DNA follows: TGCAGCGTTGTAAAGCCTTCCTCTGGAAACACCATATATTTT. Its protein is CSVVKPSSGNTIYF.

This clonotype was detected only a few times. The chain combines TRBV5-1 with TRBJ1-5, with D perhaps TRBD1 (6 bases). V lost 1 base and J 6 bases, leaving 8 bases between the germline ends. The length of the CDR3 is 13 residues. CDR1 SGHRS and CDR2 YFSETQ come from the germline V gene. This CDR3 reads CASSLMGAQPQHF. CDR3 in DNA: TGCGCCAGCAGCTTGATGGGGGCTCAGCCCCAGCATTTT.

V gene TRBV27 combines with J gene TRBJ2-5; D ambiguous. The V gene's germline CDR1 is MNHEY and CDR2 SMNVEV (reference sequence). The CDR3 length is 12 residues. Trimming removed 5 bases at V and 7 bases at J, with 11 bases between. The chain's CDR3 is CASSHTAGTQYF. The CDR3 bases are TGTGCCAGCAGTCACACGGCCGGGACCCAGTACTTC.

The CDR3 sequence is CASSLVPSGRKGETQYF. CDR3 nucleotide sequence: TGTGCCAGCAGCTTGGTGCCTAGCGGGAGGAAGGGAGAGACCCAGTACTTC. The chain couples TRBV5-5 to TRBJ2-5; TRBD2 matches at 11 bases. The CDR3 spans 17 residues. V shed 0 bases and J 4 bases; nucleotides not matched to a gene: 8. CDR1 and CDR2 from the germline V gene are SGHKS and YYEKEE (reference sequence).

In this sample, this clonotype turned up a few times. This sequence joins TRBV14 and TRBJ2-1; D assignment may be TRBD1 or TRBD2 (7 bases each). The CDR3 totals 15 residues. Deletions cut 7 bases from V and 0 bases from J, with 13 bases between. In germline, CDR1 is SGHDN, CDR2 FVKESK. The CDR3 reads CASNRGGGSYNEQFF. The CDR3 nucleotides read TGTGCCAGCAACAGGGGAGGGGGCTCCTACAATGAGCAGTTCTTC.

V usage is TRBV5-1 and J usage is TRBJ2-1, with TRBD2 matching 10 bases. Germline CDR1 and CDR2: SGHRS and YFSETQ. CDR3 length equals 18 residues. J was trimmed by 0 bases and V by 4 bases; bases with no gene match: 10. CDR3 residues: CASSPSSGGVASYNEQFF. The CDR3 DNA is TGCGCCAGCAGCCCATCGAGCGGGGGGGTTGCCTCCTACAATGAGCAGTTCTTC.

In its sample, this clonotype was seen a few times. This rearrangement joins TRBV15 to TRBJ1-6; D may be TRBD1 (5 bases). This CDR3 is built from 16 residues. Germline-derived CDR1 and CDR2 are LNHNV and YYDKDF (reference sequence). Trimming removed 6 bases from V and 10 bases from J, with 22 bases in between. The CDR3 sequence is CATRKDGTAEGSPLHF. The CDR3 region has the DNA TGTGCCACCAGAAAAGATGGGACTGCAGAAGGCTCACCCCTCCACTTT.

This chain connects TRBV5-1 to TRBJ2-5; 12 nucleotides agree with TRBD1. This CDR3 spans 16 amino acids. J lost 5 bases, V lost 1 base, and 6 bases had no gene match. Germline V gene lookup returns CDR1 SGHRS and CDR2 YFSETQ. CDR3 amino acids: CASSLSPGTGGETQYF. CDR3 coding DNA: TGCGCCAGCAGCTTGAGTCCCGGGACAGGGGGCGAGACCCAGTACTTC.

The chain recombines TRBV29-1 with TRBJ2-1; D could derive from TRBD1 or TRBD2 (5 bases each). Between the trimmed V and J ends, which lost 0 bases and 8 bases, there was a span of 11 bases. Germline-derived CDR1 and CDR2 are SQVTM and ANQGSEA. This CDR3 has 13 residues. The CDR3 DNA reads as TGCAGCGTTGAAGAAGGTTTGGGACATGAGCAGTTCTTC. Translation gives CSVEEGLGHEQFF.

The rearrangement joins TRBV20-1 to TRBJ2-6; D is ambiguous. The length of the CDR3 is 14 residues. Germline-derived CDR1 and CDR2 are DFQATT and SNEGSKA (reference sequence). Trimming stripped 3 bases from V and 2 bases from J, with 8 bases between. The CDR3 region is CSASPRAGANVLTF. DNA for the CDR3: TGCAGTGCTAGCCCCCGGGCTGGGGCCAACGTCCTGACTTTC.

The chain has TRBV20-1 and TRBJ2-3, with TRBD1 matching over 7 bases. V trimming: 6 bases; J trimming: 2 bases; junction bases outside the gene matches: 8. The CDR3 consists of 14 residues. Germline values: CDR1 DFQATT, CDR2 SNEGSKA (reference sequence). The CDR3 DNA is TGCAGTGCAACCACAGGGGCCAACACAGATACGCAGTATTTT. It yields the protein CSATTGANTDTQYF.